Listed below are T cell receptor beta chains from one sample, sequenced in a study of PD-1 blockade in classical Hodgkin lymphoma. Libraries were prepared by immunoSEQ multiplex PCR; TCRdb keeps only in-frame clonotypes and omits some of them. Of 15,000 or so clones in the sample, roughly 69% were seen once. The sequencing here drew on peripheral blood mononuclear cells (PBMCs), taken at baseline. The origin of the receptors is a human donor with classical Hodgkin lymphoma. Both conserved end residues are part of each CDR3. The order of the fields is D gene, J gene, V gene, clone size, CDR3 length, CDR3 DNA, CDR3 protein. D genes are given only for firm matches. Size values are once, few and many counts, or a class for expanded clones, and some rows have none.

d_call: TRBD1
j_call: TRBJ2-7
v_call: TRBV9
clone_size: .
cdr3_length: 14
cdr3_nt: TGTGCCAGCAGCGTAGGACAGGGGACCTACGAGCAGTACTTC
cdr3_aa: CASSVGQGTYEQYF

d_call: TRBD1
j_call: TRBJ1-2
v_call: TRBV28
clone_size: .
cdr3_length: 14
cdr3_nt: TGTGCCAGCAGTGGGGACAGGGCAAACTATGGCTACACCTTC
cdr3_aa: CASSGDRANYGYTF

d_call: TRBD2
j_call: TRBJ2-1
v_call: TRBV11-2
clone_size: .
cdr3_length: 16
cdr3_nt: TGTGCCAGCAGCCCACGGACTAGCGGGTTCTACAATGAGCAGTTCTTC
cdr3_aa: CASSPRTSGFYNEQFF

d_call: TRBD2
j_call: TRBJ2-7
v_call: TRBV5-5
clone_size: .
cdr3_length: 11
cdr3_nt: TGTGCCAGCAGCTCGACTAGCAGGGAGTACTTC
cdr3_aa: CASSSTSREYF

d_call: .
j_call: TRBJ2-3
v_call: TRBV2
clone_size: .
cdr3_length: 13
cdr3_nt: TGTGCCAGCTGCTATGGGGGCACAGATACGCAGTATTTT
cdr3_aa: CASCYGGTDTQYF

d_call: .
j_call: TRBJ2-1
v_call: TRBV5-1
clone_size: medium-sized
cdr3_length: 13
cdr3_nt: TGCGCCAGCAGCAGAAAAAGCTACAATGAGCAGTTCTTC
cdr3_aa: CASSRKSYNEQFF

d_call: TRBD2
j_call: TRBJ2-1
v_call: TRBV7-9
clone_size: .
cdr3_length: 14
cdr3_nt: TGTGCCAGCAGCCGAGCGGGAGGGCCGGCCGAGCAGTTCTTC
cdr3_aa: CASSRAGGPAEQFF

d_call: .
j_call: TRBJ2-2
v_call: TRBV27
clone_size: .
cdr3_length: 12
cdr3_nt: TGTGCCAGCAGTTTATACGCCGGGGAGCTGTTTTTT
cdr3_aa: CASSLYAGELFF

d_call: .
j_call: TRBJ2-5
v_call: TRBV6-5
clone_size: .
cdr3_length: 11
cdr3_nt: TGTGCCAGCCTAGTGGGAGAGACCCAGTACTTC
cdr3_aa: CASLVGETQYF

d_call: TRBD1
j_call: TRBJ1-5
v_call: TRBV7-8
clone_size: .
cdr3_length: 14
cdr3_nt: TGTGCCAGCAGCACCGGGACAGTTAATCAGCCCCAGCATTTT
cdr3_aa: CASSTGTVNQPQHF

d_call: .
j_call: TRBJ2-2
v_call: TRBV5-4
clone_size: .
cdr3_length: 14
cdr3_nt: TGTGCCAGCAGCTTGGGCAAGCAGCCCGGGGAGCTGTTTTTT
cdr3_aa: CASSLGKQPGELFF

d_call: .
j_call: TRBJ1-3
v_call: TRBV19
clone_size: .
cdr3_length: 13
cdr3_nt: TGTGCCACTACCAGGAGCGGCGGAAACACCATATATTTT
cdr3_aa: CATTRSGGNTIYF

d_call: TRBD2
j_call: TRBJ2-7
v_call: TRBV10-2
clone_size: .
cdr3_length: 14
cdr3_nt: TGCGCCAGCACCGGGACTAGCGGAATGTACGAGCAGTACTTC
cdr3_aa: CASTGTSGMYEQYF

d_call: .
j_call: TRBJ2-5
v_call: TRBV30
clone_size: .
cdr3_length: 14
cdr3_nt: TGTGCCTGGACCGCGGGCACGAGCGTGGAGACCCAGTACTTC
cdr3_aa: CAWTAGTSVETQYF

d_call: TRBD2
j_call: TRBJ2-7
v_call: TRBV6-6
clone_size: .
cdr3_length: 15
cdr3_nt: TGTGCCAGCAGATTGGGACTAGCGGAAATGGGCGAGCAGTACTTC
cdr3_aa: CASRLGLAEMGEQYF

d_call: .
j_call: TRBJ2-1
v_call: TRBV7-2
clone_size: .
cdr3_length: 15
cdr3_nt: TGTGCCAGCAGCCCCGTGAGGGGCGCGAGGAATGAGCAGTTCTTC
cdr3_aa: CASSPVRGARNEQFF

d_call: .
j_call: TRBJ1-3
v_call: TRBV20-1
clone_size: .
cdr3_length: 11
cdr3_nt: TGCAGTGCTAGGGGGCCAAACACCATATATTTT
cdr3_aa: CSARGPNTIYF

d_call: TRBD2
j_call: TRBJ2-3
v_call: TRBV7-6
clone_size: .
cdr3_length: 17
cdr3_nt: TGTGCCAGCAGCCCGCCGGGACTAGCGGGAGGGGCAGATACGCAGTATTTT
cdr3_aa: CASSPPGLAGGADTQYF

d_call: .
j_call: TRBJ1-5
v_call: TRBV28
clone_size: few
cdr3_length: 14
cdr3_nt: TGTGCCAGCAGTTTCGTGGCCATAAATCAGCCCCAGCATTTT
cdr3_aa: CASSFVAINQPQHF

d_call: TRBD1
j_call: TRBJ1-2
v_call: TRBV5-1
clone_size: .
cdr3_length: 17
cdr3_nt: TGCGCCAGCAGCTTGGCGGGACAGGGGGCCAATACCTATGGCTACACCTTC
cdr3_aa: CASSLAGQGANTYGYTF

d_call: .
j_call: TRBJ1-6
v_call: TRBV6-5
clone_size: .
cdr3_length: 13
cdr3_nt: TGTGCCAGCAGTCAGGGGCTTAATTCACCCCTCCACTTT
cdr3_aa: CASSQGLNSPLHF

d_call: TRBD1
j_call: TRBJ2-5
v_call: TRBV5-6
clone_size: .
cdr3_length: 16
cdr3_nt: TGTGCCAGCAGCCTCCAGGGACAGAGGTGGGGAGAGACCCAGTACTTC
cdr3_aa: CASSLQGQRWGETQYF

d_call: .
j_call: TRBJ1-1
v_call: TRBV19
clone_size: .
cdr3_length: 15
cdr3_nt: TGTGCCAGCGGGCCCAGCAGAGGGAAGAACACTGAAGCTTTCTTT
cdr3_aa: CASGPSRGKNTEAFF

d_call: .
j_call: TRBJ2-7
v_call: TRBV6-5
clone_size: few
cdr3_length: 13
cdr3_nt: TGTGCCAGCAGCCCGGACATTCCCTACGAGCAGTACTTC
cdr3_aa: CASSPDIPYEQYF

d_call: .
j_call: TRBJ1-6
v_call: TRBV6-6
clone_size: .
cdr3_length: 14
cdr3_nt: TGTGCCAGCAGTCTTACCCAGTATAATTCACCCCTCCACTTT
cdr3_aa: CASSLTQYNSPLHF

d_call: .
j_call: TRBJ2-1
v_call: TRBV10-2
clone_size: .
cdr3_length: 12
cdr3_nt: TGCGCCAGCAGCCAGGCCTACAATGAGCAGTTCTTC
cdr3_aa: CASSQAYNEQFF

d_call: .
j_call: TRBJ1-1
v_call: TRBV4-1
clone_size: .
cdr3_length: 16
cdr3_nt: TGCGCCAGCAGCCCAACCCAGGGGCAGAAAAACACTGAAGCTTTCTTT
cdr3_aa: CASSPTQGQKNTEAFF

d_call: .
j_call: TRBJ1-1
v_call: TRBV6-5
clone_size: .
cdr3_length: 14
cdr3_nt: TGTGCCAGCAGTTACAAATTACAGGACCTTCAAGCTTTCTTT
cdr3_aa: CASSYKLQDLQAFF

d_call: .
j_call: TRBJ2-7
v_call: TRBV7-8
clone_size: .
cdr3_length: 16
cdr3_nt: TGTGCCAGCAGCCCCCCGGTGTCAGGGACGGCCTACGAGCAGTACTTC
cdr3_aa: CASSPPVSGTAYEQYF

d_call: .
j_call: TRBJ2-7
v_call: TRBV11-2
clone_size: .
cdr3_length: 12
cdr3_nt: TGTGCCAGCAGCTTAGCTGTCAACGAGCAGTACTTC
cdr3_aa: CASSLAVNEQYF

d_call: .
j_call: TRBJ2-5
v_call: TRBV7-2
clone_size: .
cdr3_length: 15
cdr3_nt: TGTGCCAGCAGCTTTGGGGGGAGATCCCGGGAGACCCAGTACTTC
cdr3_aa: CASSFGGRSRETQYF

d_call: .
j_call: TRBJ2-7
v_call: TRBV7-9
clone_size: .
cdr3_length: 13
cdr3_nt: TGTGCCAGCAGCTTATCTGGCTCCTACGAGCAGTACTTC
cdr3_aa: CASSLSGSYEQYF

d_call: .
j_call: TRBJ2-3
v_call: TRBV4-1
clone_size: .
cdr3_length: 17
cdr3_nt: TGCGCCAGCAGCCAAGAAGGACCGCCGACTTACACAGATACGCAGTATTTT
cdr3_aa: CASSQEGPPTYTDTQYF

d_call: .
j_call: TRBJ2-1
v_call: TRBV7-2
clone_size: .
cdr3_length: 19
cdr3_nt: TGTGCCAGCAGCTTAGGAGGTTGGTGGCGACAGGTCTACTACAATGAGCAGTTCTTC
cdr3_aa: CASSLGGWWRQVYYNEQFF

d_call: TRBD1
j_call: TRBJ1-1
v_call: TRBV13
clone_size: once
cdr3_length: 15
cdr3_nt: TGTGCCAGCAGCTCGGGGACAGAAATGAACACTGAAGCTTTCTTT
cdr3_aa: CASSSGTEMNTEAFF

d_call: TRBD2
j_call: TRBJ2-7
v_call: TRBV29-1
clone_size: .
cdr3_length: 14
cdr3_nt: TGCAGCGTTGAGTTTGCTAGCGGGACGGCCGAGCAGTACTTC
cdr3_aa: CSVEFASGTAEQYF

d_call: .
j_call: TRBJ2-1
v_call: TRBV7-8
clone_size: .
cdr3_length: 12
cdr3_nt: TGTGCCAGCAGCTTAGGCGTCAATGAGCAGTTCTTC
cdr3_aa: CASSLGVNEQFF